This TCR beta chain derives from a study of blood T cell repertoires in COVID-19. Whole-study context: COVID-19 samples, acute and convalescent, were from the United States, Italy and Spain. In each case, the material was cDNA or gDNA derived from T cells, B-cell-depleted T cells, or PBMCs.

Trimming pared 4 bases from V and 3 bases from J, leaving 9 bases between. Germline CDR1 is MNHEY and CDR2 is SVGAGI. This CDR3 is 13 amino acids long. Authors' analysis steps: Nucleated cell counts were estimated from reference gene primer amplification. The table came from immunoSEQ multiplex PCR; TCRdb's copy has only in-frame clones and leaves some out. The DNA gave D and trimming, while V, J and clone size come from that table. This sample yields approximately 260,000 clones, of which just under 90% are seen a single time; approximately 3.3% belongs to the top ten. The sequence derives from a woman between 40 and 55 years old with acute or convalescent COVID-19. The sequenced material came from peripheral blood. The rearrangement joins TRBV6-5 to TRBJ1-1; perhaps TRBD1 as D (6 bases). Here the CDR3 DNA reads TGTGCCAGCAGTTCTACAGGGCACACTGAAGCTTTCTTT. Its protein is CASSSTGHTEAFF.